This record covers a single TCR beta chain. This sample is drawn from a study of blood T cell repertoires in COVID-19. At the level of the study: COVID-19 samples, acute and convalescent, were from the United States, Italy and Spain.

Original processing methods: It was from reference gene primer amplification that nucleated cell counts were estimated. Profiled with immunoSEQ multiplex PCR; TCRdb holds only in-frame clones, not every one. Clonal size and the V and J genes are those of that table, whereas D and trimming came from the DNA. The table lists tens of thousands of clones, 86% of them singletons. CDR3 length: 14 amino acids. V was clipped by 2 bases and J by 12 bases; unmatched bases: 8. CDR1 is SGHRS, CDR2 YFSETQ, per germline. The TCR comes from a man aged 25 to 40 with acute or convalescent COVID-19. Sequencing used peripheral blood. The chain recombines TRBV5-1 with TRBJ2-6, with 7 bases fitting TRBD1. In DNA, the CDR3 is TGCGCCAGCAGCTTACTAGACAGGGAAGGCGTCCTGACTTTC. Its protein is CASSLLDREGVLTF.